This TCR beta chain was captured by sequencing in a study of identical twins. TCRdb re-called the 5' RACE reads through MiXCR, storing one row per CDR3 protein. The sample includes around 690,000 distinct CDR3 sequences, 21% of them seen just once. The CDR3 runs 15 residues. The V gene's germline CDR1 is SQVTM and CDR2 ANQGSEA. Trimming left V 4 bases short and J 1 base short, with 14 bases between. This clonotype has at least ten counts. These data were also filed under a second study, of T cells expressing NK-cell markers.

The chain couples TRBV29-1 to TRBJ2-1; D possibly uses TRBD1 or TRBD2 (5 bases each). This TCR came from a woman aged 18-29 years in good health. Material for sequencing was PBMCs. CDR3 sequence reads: CSVGSGPGSYNEQFF. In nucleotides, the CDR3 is TGCAGCGTTGGATCGGGACCTGGATCCTACAATGAGCAGTTCTTC.